Sequencing of this TCR beta chain was carried out in a study of blood T cells in healthy people across ages. A second about 7 to 11 cycle PCR used barcoded and J-beta primers. TCRdb itself ran the 5' RACE reads through MiXCR, one entry per CDR3 protein. In the table there are fewer than 1,000,000 distinct CDR3 sequences, 44% of which are singletons. Regarding this clonotype: Its antigen is not known.

Study-wide findings and caveats: Among T cells, TCR beta diversity per million cells dropped roughly linearly as age rose.

In germline, CDR1 is MNHEY, CDR2 SVGEGT. The CDR3 totals 11 residues. V lost 10 bases and J 4 bases, leaving 10 bases between the germline ends. The V and J genes are TRBV6-2 or TRBV6-3 and TRBJ1-1; no firm D call. Sequencing was performed on blood. The sequence was obtained from a man aged 60 to 75 in good health. The CDR3 nucleotides read TGTGCCACCCAACGAGGCACTGAAGCTTTCTTT. Amino acids: CATQRGTEAFF.